The sequence of this TCR beta chain was determined in a study of beta chain features in type 1 diabetes. The study's findings and limits: Any HLA-type effect on TCRB rearrangement remained unresolved here. Lower insertion and higher deletion counts appeared at VDJ junctions in type 1 diabetes patients. There was a moderate but significant shortening of TCRB CDR3s in all four CD4+ subsets of Type 1 diabetes patients.

Expressed TCRB transcripts were sequenced because the isolated RNA had all been reverse transcribed beforehand. Sequenced by immunoSEQ multiplex PCR; TCRdb stores in-frame clones only, minus some. This sample has a few hundred thousand clones, with around 16% found just once. The CDR3 contains 14 residues. V dropped 3 bases and J dropped 8; count of bases not matched to a gene: 6. Germline CDR1 is GTSNPN and CDR2 is SVGIG (reference sequence). This clone was counted between two and nine times. Its antigen is unidentified. The V call is TRBV30, the J call TRBJ1-4; 10 nucleotides align to TRBD1. Sequencing was done on a sample of naive CD4+ T cells from blood. The source is a man aged 25-45 years with type 1 diabetes. CDR3: CAWSIGQGEEKLFF. CDR3 DNA sequence: TGTGCCTGGAGCATAGGACAGGGGGAAGAAAAACTGTTTTTT.